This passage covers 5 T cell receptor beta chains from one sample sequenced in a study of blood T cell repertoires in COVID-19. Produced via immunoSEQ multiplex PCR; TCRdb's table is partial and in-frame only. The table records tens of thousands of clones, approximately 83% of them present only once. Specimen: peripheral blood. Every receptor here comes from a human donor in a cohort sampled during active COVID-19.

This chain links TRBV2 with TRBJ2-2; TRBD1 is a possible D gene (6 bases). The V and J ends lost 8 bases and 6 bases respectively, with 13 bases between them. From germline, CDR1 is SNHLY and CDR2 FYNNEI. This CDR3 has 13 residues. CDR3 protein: CASSEGGSGELFF. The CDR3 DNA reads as TGTGCCAGCTCGGAAGGGGGTTCCGGGGAGCTGTTTTTT.

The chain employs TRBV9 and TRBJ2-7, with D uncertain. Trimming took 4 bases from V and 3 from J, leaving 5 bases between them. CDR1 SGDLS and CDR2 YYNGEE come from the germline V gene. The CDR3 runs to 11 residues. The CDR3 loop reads CASSQFYEQYF. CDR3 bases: TGTGCCAGCAGCCAATTCTACGAGCAGTACTTC.

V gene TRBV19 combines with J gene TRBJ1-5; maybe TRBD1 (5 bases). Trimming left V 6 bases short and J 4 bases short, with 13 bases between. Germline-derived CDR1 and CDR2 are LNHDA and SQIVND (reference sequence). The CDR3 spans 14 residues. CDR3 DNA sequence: TGTGCCAGTAGACCCACGGGGGTGAATCAGCCCCAGCATTTT. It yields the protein CASRPTGVNQPQHF. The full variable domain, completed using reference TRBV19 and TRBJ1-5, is DGGITQSPKYLFRKEGQNVTLSCEQNLNHDAMYWYRQDPGQGLRLIYYSQIVNDFQKGDIAEGYSVSREKKESFPLTVTSAQKNPTAFYLCASRPTGVNQPQHFGDGTRLSIL.

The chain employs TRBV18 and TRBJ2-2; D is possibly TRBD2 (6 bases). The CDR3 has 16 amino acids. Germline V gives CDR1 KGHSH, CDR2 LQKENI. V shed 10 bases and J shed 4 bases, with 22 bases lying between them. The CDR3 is CANREPGSGGTGELFF. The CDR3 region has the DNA TGTGCCAACCGTGAGCCCGGGAGTGGTGGCACCGGGGAGCTGTTTTTT.

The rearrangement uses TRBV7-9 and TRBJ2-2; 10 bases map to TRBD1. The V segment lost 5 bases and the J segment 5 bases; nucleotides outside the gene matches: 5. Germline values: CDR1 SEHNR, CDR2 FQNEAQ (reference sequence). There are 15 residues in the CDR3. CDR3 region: CASSGPGQGTGELFF. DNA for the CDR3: TGTGCCAGCAGCGGTCCGGGACAGGGGACCGGGGAGCTGTTTTTT.